The 5 T cell receptor beta chains below come from one sample, sequenced in a study of blood T cells in healthy people across ages. Next came a second PCR, run for about 6 to 11 cycles, which used a sample-barcoded 5' primer along with a J-beta primer mix. One entry per CDR3 protein results from TCRdb running MiXCR on the 5' RACE reads. The sample has about 730,000 distinct CDR3 sequences; roughly 47% are singletons. The sequenced material came from blood. The receptors come from a woman aged 55-75 years in good health.

The genes are TRBV15 and TRBJ2-1; D tentatively fits TRBD1 or TRBD2 (5 bases each). CDR3 length: 17 amino acids. CDR1 and CDR2 from the germline V gene are LNHNV and YYDKDF (reference sequence). Trimming took 3 bases from V and 9 from J, leaving 24 bases between them. CDR3 region: CATSRGETIPIVCEQFF. The CDR3 bases are TGTGCCACCAGCAGGGGGGAGACAATTCCCATCGTTTGTGAGCAGTTCTTC.

Notes on this clonotype: A much more abundant neighbour one base away suggests this may be a read error. The chain links TRBV12-3 or TRBV12-4 to TRBJ2-3; the D is unclear. The CDR3 is 14 residues long. V lost 4 bases and J 6 bases, leaving 14 bases between the germline ends. This CDR3 reads CASSCVGRPDTQYF. CDR3 DNA: TGTGCCAGCAGTTGCGTAGGGCGGCCGGATACGCAGTATTTT.

The chain uses TRBV5-1 and TRBJ1-1; 7 bases agree with TRBD1. V lost 6 bases to trimming and J lost 1 base; unmatched junction nucleotides: 6. In germline, CDR1 is SGHRS, CDR2 YFSETQ. CDR3 length: 14 residues. The CDR3 DNA reads TGCGCCAGCAACAAGGGGGCAGAGAACACTGAAGCTTTCTTT. Translated: CASNKGAENTEAFF.

For this clonotype: Possible read error: a much larger clone is one base away. J is TRBJ2-5 and V is TRBV2, with D possibly being TRBD1 (5 bases). Looked up from germline, CDR1 is SNHLY and CDR2 is FYNNEI. This CDR3 comprises 14 residues. With 6 bases removed from V and 11 bases from J, the gap between germline ends came to 22 bases. For the CDR3, the DNA is TGTGCCAGCAGCATGGACATCATCGGCAATGAGCAGTACTTC. Translated: CASSMDIIGNEQYF. Using reference TRBV2 and TRBJ2-5 for the parts outside the CDR3, the full variable domain is EPEVTQTPSHQVTQMGQEVILRCVPISNHLYFYWYRQILGQKVEFLVSFYNNEISEKSEIFDDQFSVERPDGSNFTLKIRSTKLEDSAMYFCASSMDIIGNEQYFGPGTRLLVL.

About this clonotype itself: The CDR3 carries no conserved terminal phenylalanine or tryptophan, so it likely arises from a read error. This chain links TRBV20-1 with TRBJ2-4; unclear D gene. The V gene's germline CDR1 is DFQATT and CDR2 SNEGSKA (reference sequence). This CDR3 has 13 residues. The germline V and J ends were trimmed by 5 bases and 1 base, with 9 bases remaining between them. This CDR3 reads CSAGRGAKNIQYL. The CDR3 coding sequence is TGCAGTGCTGGGCGAGGCGCCAAAAACATTCAGTACTTA.